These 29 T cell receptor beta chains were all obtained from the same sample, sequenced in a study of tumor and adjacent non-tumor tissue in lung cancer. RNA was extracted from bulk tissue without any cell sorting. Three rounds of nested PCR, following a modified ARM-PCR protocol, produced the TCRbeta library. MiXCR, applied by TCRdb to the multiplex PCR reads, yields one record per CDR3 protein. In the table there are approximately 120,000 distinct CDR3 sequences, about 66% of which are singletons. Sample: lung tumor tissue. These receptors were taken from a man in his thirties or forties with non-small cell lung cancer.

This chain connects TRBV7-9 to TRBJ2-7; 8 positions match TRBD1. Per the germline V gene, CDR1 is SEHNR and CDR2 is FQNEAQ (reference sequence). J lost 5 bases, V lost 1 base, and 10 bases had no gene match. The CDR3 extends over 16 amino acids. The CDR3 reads CASSLEVTGGSHEQYF. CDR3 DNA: TGTGCCAGCAGCTTAGAGGTCACAGGGGGTAGCCACGAGCAGTACTTC. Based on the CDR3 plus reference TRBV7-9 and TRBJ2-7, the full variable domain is DTGVSQNPRHKITKRGQNVTFRCDPISEHNRLYWYRQTLGQGPEFLTYFQNEAQLEKSRLLSDRFSAERPKGSFSTLEIQRTEQGDSAMYLCASSLEVTGGSHEQYFGPGTRLTVT.

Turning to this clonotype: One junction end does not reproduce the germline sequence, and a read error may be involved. The CDR3 loop reads CASSLAGYQEAQYF. CDR3 nucleotide sequence: TGTGCCAGCAGCTTAGCGGGGTACCAAGAGGCCCAGTACTTC. The genes are TRBV11-3 and TRBJ2-5, with a tentative D call TRBD2 (5 bases). The CDR3 extends over 14 amino acids. Germline CDR1 SGHNT, CDR2 YENEEA.

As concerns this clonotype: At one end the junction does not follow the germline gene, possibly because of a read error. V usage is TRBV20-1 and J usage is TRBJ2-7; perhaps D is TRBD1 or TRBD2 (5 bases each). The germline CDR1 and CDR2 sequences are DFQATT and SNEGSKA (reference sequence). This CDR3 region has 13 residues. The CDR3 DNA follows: TGCAGTGTCAGACGGCAGAGGGGATACGAGCAGTATTTC. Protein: CSVRRQRGYEQYF.

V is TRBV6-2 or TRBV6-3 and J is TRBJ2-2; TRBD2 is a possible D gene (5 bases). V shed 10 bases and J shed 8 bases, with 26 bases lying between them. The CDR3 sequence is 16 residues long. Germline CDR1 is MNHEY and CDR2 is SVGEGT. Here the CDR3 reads CANSPLGLTRMGELFF. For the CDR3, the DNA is TGTGCCAACAGCCCACTTGGACTGACGAGGATGGGGGAGCTGTTTTTT.

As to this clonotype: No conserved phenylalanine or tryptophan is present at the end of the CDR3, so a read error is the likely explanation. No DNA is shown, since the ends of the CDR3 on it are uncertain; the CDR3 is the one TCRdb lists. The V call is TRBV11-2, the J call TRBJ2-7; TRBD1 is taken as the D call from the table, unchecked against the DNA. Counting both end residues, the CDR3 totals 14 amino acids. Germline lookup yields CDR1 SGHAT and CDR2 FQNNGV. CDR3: CASSLNRDLNEEYS.

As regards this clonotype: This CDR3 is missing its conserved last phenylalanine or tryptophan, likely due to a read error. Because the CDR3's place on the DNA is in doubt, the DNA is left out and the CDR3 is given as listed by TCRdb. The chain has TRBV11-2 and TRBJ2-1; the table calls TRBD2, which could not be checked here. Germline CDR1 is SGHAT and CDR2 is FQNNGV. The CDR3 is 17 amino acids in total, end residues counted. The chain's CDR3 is CASSLGGLAGGRDEQFL.

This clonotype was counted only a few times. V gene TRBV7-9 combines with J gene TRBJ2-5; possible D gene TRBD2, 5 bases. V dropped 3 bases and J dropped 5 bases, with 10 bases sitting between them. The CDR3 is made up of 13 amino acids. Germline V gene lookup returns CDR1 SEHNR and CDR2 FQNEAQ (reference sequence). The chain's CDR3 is CASSFASRETQYF. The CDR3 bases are TGTGCCAGCAGCTTTGCTAGCCGGGAGACCCAGTACTTC.

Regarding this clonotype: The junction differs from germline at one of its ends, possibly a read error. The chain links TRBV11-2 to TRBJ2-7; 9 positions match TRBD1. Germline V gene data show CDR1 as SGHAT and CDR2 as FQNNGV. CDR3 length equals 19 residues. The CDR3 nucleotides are TGTGCCAGCAGCTCAAGCGTCCCGGGACAGGGAAAGGTTCCCTACGAGCTGTACTTC. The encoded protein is CASSSSVPGQGKVPYELYF. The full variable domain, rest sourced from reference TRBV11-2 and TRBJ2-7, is EAGVAQSPRYKIIEKRQSVAFWCNPISGHATLYWYQQILGQGPKLLIQFQNNGVVDDSQLPKDRFSAERLKGVDSTLKIQPAKLEDSAVYLCASSSSVPGQGKVPYELYFGPGTRLTVT.

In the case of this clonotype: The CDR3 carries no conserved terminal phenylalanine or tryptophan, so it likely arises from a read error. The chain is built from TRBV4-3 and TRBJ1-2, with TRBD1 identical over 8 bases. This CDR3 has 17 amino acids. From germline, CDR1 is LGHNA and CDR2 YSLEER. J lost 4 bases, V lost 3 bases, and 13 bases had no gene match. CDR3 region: CASSQYGAGGGGYGYTL. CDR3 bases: TGCGCCAGCAGCCAGTATGGGGCAGGGGGCGGTGGCTATGGCTACACCTTA.

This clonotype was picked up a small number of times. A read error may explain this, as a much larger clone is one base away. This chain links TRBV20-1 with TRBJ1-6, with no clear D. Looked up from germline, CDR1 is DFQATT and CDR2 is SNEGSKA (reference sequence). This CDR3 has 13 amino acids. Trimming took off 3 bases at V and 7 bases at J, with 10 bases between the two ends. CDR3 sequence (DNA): TGCAGTGCTAGTGTAGGGATCAATTCACCCCTCCACTTT. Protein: CSASVGINSPLHF.

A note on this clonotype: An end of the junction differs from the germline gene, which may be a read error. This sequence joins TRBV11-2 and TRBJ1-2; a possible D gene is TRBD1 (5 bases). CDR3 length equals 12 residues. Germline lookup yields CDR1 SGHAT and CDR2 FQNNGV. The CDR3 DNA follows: TGTGCCAGCAGCTTACCCCGGTGGGGCTACATCTTC. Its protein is CASSLPRWGYIF.

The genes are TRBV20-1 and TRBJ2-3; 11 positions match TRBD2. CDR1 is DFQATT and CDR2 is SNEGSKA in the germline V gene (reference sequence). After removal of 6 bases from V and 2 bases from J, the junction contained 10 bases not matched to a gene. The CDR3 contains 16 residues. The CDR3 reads CSAGRLAGSHTDTQYF. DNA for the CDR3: TGCAGTGCCGGAAGACTAGCGGGGAGCCACACAGATACGCAGTATTTT.

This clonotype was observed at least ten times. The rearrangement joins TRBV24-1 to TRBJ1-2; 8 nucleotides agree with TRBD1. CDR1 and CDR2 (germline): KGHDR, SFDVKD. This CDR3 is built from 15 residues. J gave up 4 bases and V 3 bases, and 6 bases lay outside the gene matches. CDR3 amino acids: CATSDAETGVYGYTF. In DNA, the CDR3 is TGTGCCACCAGTGATGCAGAGACAGGGGTCTATGGCTACACCTTC.

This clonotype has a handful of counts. CDR3 loop: CASSSYSTDTQYF. The CDR3 DNA is TGTGCCAGCAGCTCTTATAGCACAGATACGCAGTATTTT. This chain links TRBV7-8 with TRBJ2-3; D remains unclear. CDR3 length: 13 residues. Trimming removed 4 bases at V and 0 bases at J, with 5 bases between. Germline CDR1 SGHVS, CDR2 FQNEAQ.

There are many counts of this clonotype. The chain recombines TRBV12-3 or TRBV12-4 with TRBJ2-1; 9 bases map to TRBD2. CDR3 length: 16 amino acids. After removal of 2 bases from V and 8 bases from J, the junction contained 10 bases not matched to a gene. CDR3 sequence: CASSLSRTSEWHEQFF. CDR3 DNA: TGTGCCAGCAGTTTAAGTCGGACTAGCGAGTGGCATGAGCAGTTCTTC.

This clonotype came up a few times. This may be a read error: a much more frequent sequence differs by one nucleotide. This chain's CDR3 is CTSSATGQGAPGLFF. The DNA for the CDR3 is TGTACCAGCAGTGCCACGGGACAGGGCGCTCCGGGACTGTTTTTT. The rearrangement uses TRBV6-1 and TRBJ1-4; 9 bases are a match to TRBD1. Germline V gene data show CDR1 as MNHNS and CDR2 as SASEGT. The CDR3 spans 15 residues.

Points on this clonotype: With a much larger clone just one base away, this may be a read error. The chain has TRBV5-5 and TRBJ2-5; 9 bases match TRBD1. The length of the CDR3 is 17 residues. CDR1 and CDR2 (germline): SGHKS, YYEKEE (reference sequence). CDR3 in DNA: TGTGCCGGCAGCCACGGACAGGGGTCCGTGTACCAAGAGACCCAGTACTTC. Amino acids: CAGSHGQGSVYQETQYF.

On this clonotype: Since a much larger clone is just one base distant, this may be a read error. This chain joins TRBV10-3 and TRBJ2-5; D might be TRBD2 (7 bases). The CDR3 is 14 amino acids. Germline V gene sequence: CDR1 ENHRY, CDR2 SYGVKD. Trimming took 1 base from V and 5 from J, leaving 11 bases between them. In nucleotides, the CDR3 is TGTGCCATCAGTGAGTGGGGGGGACATGAGACCCAGTACTTC. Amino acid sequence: CAISEWGGHETQYF.

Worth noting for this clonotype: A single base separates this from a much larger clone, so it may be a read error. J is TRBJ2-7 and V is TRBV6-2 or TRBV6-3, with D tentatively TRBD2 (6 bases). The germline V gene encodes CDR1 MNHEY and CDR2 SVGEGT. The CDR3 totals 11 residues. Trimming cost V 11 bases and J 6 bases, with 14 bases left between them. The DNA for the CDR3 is TGTGCCGGCCCAGTGGGGGGCGAGCAGTACTTC. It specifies CAGPVGGEQYF.

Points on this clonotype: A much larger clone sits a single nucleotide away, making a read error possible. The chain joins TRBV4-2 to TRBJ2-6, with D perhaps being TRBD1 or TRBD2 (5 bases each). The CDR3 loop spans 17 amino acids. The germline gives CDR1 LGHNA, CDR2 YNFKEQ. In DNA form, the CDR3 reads TGTGCCAGCAGCCAAATAGATGGGACCTCTTGGGCCAACGTCCTGACTTTC. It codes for CASSQIDGTSWANVLTF.

CDR3 region: CATSAAGMGNYEQYF. CDR3 nucleotides: TGTGCCACCAGTGCTGCCGGGATGGGGAATTACGAGCAGTACTTC. The V and J genes are TRBV24-1 and TRBJ2-7, with D possibly being TRBD2 (5 bases). CDR3 length: 15 residues. Trimming removed 5 bases at V and 4 bases at J, with 17 bases between. Per the germline V gene, CDR1 is KGHDR and CDR2 is SFDVKD.

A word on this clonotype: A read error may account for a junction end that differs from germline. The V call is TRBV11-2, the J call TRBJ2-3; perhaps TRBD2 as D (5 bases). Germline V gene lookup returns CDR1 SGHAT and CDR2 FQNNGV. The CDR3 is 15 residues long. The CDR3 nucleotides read TGTGCCAACAGCCCAGTAATTAGCGCCACAGATACGCAGTATTTT. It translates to CANSPVISATDTQYF. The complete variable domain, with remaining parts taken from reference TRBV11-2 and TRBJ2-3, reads EAGVAQSPRYKIIEKRQSVAFWCNPISGHATLYWYQQILGQGPKLLIQFQNNGVVDDSQLPKDRFSAERLKGVDSTLKIQPAKLEDSAVYLCANSPVISATDTQYFGPGTRLTVL.

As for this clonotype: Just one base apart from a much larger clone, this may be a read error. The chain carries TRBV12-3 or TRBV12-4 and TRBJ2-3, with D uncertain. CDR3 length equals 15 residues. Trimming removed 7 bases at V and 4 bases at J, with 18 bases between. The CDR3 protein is CASNLTSLQADTQYF. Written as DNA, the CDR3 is TGTGCCAGCAATTTGACCAGTCTCCAAGCAGATACGCAGTATTTT.

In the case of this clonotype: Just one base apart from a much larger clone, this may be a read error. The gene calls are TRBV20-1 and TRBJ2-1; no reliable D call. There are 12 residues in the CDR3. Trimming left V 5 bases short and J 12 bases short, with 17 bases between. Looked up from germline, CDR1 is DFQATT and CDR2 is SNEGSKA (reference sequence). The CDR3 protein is CSAFSHFGAQFF. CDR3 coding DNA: TGCAGTGCTTTCTCCCATTTTGGTGCGCAGTTCTTC.

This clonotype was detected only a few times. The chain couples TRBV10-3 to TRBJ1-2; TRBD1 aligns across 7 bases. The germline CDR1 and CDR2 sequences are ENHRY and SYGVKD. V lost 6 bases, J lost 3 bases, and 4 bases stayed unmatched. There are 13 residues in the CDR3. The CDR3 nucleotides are TGTGCCATCAGCCAGGGGGTCGACTATGGCTACACCTTC. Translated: CAISQGVDYGYTF.

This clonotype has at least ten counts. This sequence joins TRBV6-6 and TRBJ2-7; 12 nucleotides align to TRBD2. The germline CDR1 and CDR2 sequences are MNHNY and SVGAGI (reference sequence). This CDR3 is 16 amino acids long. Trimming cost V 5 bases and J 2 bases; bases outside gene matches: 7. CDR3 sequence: CASSPLGLAGTYEQYF. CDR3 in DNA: TGTGCCAGCAGTCCACTGGGACTAGCGGGTACCTACGAGCAGTACTTC.

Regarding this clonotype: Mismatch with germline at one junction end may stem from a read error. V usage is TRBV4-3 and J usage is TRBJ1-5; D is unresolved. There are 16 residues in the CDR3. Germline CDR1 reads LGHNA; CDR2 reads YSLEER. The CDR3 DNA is TGCGCCAGCAGCCAAGAGGCCGGACCTAGCAATCAGTCCCAGCATTTT. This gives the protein CASSQEAGPSNQSQHF.

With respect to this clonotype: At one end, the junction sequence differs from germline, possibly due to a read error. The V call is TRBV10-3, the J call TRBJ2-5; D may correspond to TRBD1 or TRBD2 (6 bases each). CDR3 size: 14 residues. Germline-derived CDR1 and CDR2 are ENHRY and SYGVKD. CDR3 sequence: CTITSGAAGGTQYF. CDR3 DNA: TGTACCATCACCTCGGGGGCGGCCGGAGGGACCCAGTACTTC.

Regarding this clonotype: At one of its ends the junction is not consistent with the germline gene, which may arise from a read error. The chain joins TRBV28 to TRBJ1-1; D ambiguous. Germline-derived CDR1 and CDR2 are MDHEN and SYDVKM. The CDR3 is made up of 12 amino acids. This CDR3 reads CASSTENTEALF. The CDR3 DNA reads TGTGCCAGCAGTACGGAGAACACTGAAGCTCTCTTT. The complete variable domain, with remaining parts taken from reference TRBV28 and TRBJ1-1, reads DVKVTQSSRYLVKRTGEKVFLECVQDMDHENMFWYRQDPGLGLRLIYFSYDVKMKEKGDIPEGYSVSREKKERFSLILESASTNQTSMYLCASSTENTEALFGQGTRLTVV.